These 32 T cell receptor beta chains share one sample of origin, sequenced in a study of control samples from healthy donors and cancer patients. Sequencing was performed with immunoSEQ multiplex PCR; in TCRdb, only in-frame clones are kept and a portion is missing. Of about 150,000 clones listed, about 94% are singletons. The material sequenced was PBMCs. These receptors all come from a man in his 60s with colorectal cancer.

This sequence joins TRBV6-5 and TRBJ1-2, with D possibly TRBD1 on 6 matching bases. CDR1 and CDR2 from the germline V gene are MNHEY and SVGAGI. The CDR3 sequence is 13 residues long. The ends were cut back, 2 bases at V and 8 bases at J, with 12 bases in the middle. CDR3 protein: CASSYAGARGYTF. In DNA form, the CDR3 reads TGTGCCAGCAGTTACGCGGGGGCGCGAGGCTACACCTTC.

V and J are TRBV11-2 and TRBJ2-1; perhaps D is TRBD1 or TRBD2 (5 bases each). CDR1 is SGHAT, CDR2 FQNNGV, per germline. V was cut by 3 bases and J by 6 bases, with 12 bases left in between. The CDR3 has 14 amino acids. CDR3 bases: TGTGCCAGCAGCTTCCTGAAAGGGACCAATGAGCAGTTCTTC. Its protein is CASSFLKGTNEQFF.

CDR3 in amino acids: CASSFYTTGPTDTQYF. Here the CDR3 DNA reads TGTGCCAGCAGTTTTTACACGACAGGGCCTACAGATACGCAGTATTTT. The chain carries TRBV27 and TRBJ2-3, with TRBD1 matching 7 bases. This CDR3 has 16 amino acids. V shed 3 bases and J 3 bases; nucleotides not matched to a gene: 9. Per the germline V gene, CDR1 is MNHEY and CDR2 is SMNVEV (reference sequence).

This clone has only one observation. The J gene is TRBJ2-1, the V gene TRBV30; no definite D call. The CDR3 totals 14 residues. The germline CDR1 and CDR2 sequences are GTSNPN and SVGIG (reference sequence). V gave up 0 bases and J gave up 4 bases, with 10 bases separating them. CDR3 sequence: CAWSVRLGYNEQFF. In nucleotides, the CDR3 is TGTGCCTGGAGTGTAAGGTTGGGGTACAATGAGCAGTTCTTC.

The J gene is TRBJ2-3, the V gene TRBV19, with 8 bases that match TRBD2. The germline V gene encodes CDR1 LNHDA and CDR2 SQIVND (reference sequence). The CDR3 runs to 16 residues. The V and J ends lost 1 base and 1 base, in that order; junction bases with no gene match: 4. Written as DNA, the CDR3 is TGTGCCAGTAGTATAGGAGGTAGCGGGGGCACAGATACGCAGTATTTT. Encoded protein: CASSIGGSGGTDTQYF.

V and J are TRBV20-1 and TRBJ2-2, with 7 nucleotides matching TRBD2. The CDR3 runs 15 residues. The junction had 6 bases not matched to a gene; V was cut back by 3 bases and J by 2 bases. Germline-derived CDR1 and CDR2 are DFQATT and SNEGSKA (reference sequence). The CDR3 sequence is CSASPPGLNTGELFF. In DNA form, the CDR3 reads TGCAGTGCTAGTCCTCCGGGACTAAACACCGGGGAGCTGTTTTTT.

The V call is TRBV5-1, the J call TRBJ1-4; maybe TRBD1 (6 bases). This CDR3 contains 16 residues. V lost 0 bases to trimming and J lost 6 bases, with 15 bases between them. The germline CDR1 and CDR2 sequences are SGHRS and YFSETQ. For the CDR3, the DNA is TGCGCCAGCAGCTTGGGAGGACAGACGGTCTATGAAAAACTGTTTTTT. It encodes CASSLGGQTVYEKLFF.

The rearrangement uses TRBV29-1 and TRBJ2-3; D might be TRBD2 (7 bases). CDR1 and CDR2 from the germline V gene are SQVTM and ANQGSEA. V dropped 4 bases and J dropped 4 bases, with 12 bases sitting between them. This CDR3 spans 13 amino acids. This chain's CDR3 is CSVAGGAADTQYF. The CDR3 DNA follows: TGCAGCGTTGCTGGGGGGGCCGCAGATACGCAGTATTTT.

The V and J genes are TRBV30 and TRBJ2-3; 9 bases match TRBD1. Germline trimming cut 4 bases from V and 1 base from J; bases unmatched to any gene: 3. Germline CDR1 and CDR2: GTSNPN and SVGIG (reference sequence). The CDR3 loop spans 14 amino acids. CDR3 sequence: CAWNRDRGTDTQYF. CDR3 sequence (DNA): TGTGCCTGGAACCGGGACAGGGGCACAGATACGCAGTATTTT.

The CDR3 region has the DNA TGTGCCAGCAGTGGGCCGGGACTAGAAGACGAGCAGTACTTC. It specifies CASSGPGLEDEQYF. This chain uses TRBV28 with TRBJ2-7; 8 positions agree with TRBD2. Germline V gene lookup returns CDR1 MDHEN and CDR2 SYDVKM. Unmatched junction bases numbered 8, after V lost 5 bases and J lost 5 bases. The CDR3 spans 14 residues.

The chain carries TRBV30 and TRBJ1-2; 9 bases align to TRBD1. Germline CDR1 reads GTSNPN; CDR2 reads SVGIG (reference sequence). After removal of 1 base from V and 4 bases from J, the junction contained 7 bases not matched to a gene. CDR3 length: 15 amino acids. The CDR3 sequence: CAWSASSTGGYGYTF. Written as DNA, the CDR3 is TGTGCCTGGAGTGCCTCATCGACAGGGGGCTATGGCTACACCTTC.

This chain links TRBV4-1 with TRBJ2-7, with a possible D match to TRBD2 (5 bases). The CDR3 is 15 amino acids. Germline loops: CDR1 MGHRA, CDR2 YSYEKL. The V gene lost 0 bases and the J gene lost 1 base, with 10 bases spanning the gap. CDR3 nucleotide sequence: TGCGCCAGCAGCCAAGATGACGGGGATTCCTACGAGCAGTACTTC. Translation gives CASSQDDGDSYEQYF.

This chain connects TRBV18 to TRBJ2-5; 7 bases map to TRBD2. The CDR3 runs to 13 residues. Germline-derived CDR1 and CDR2 are KGHSH and LQKENI. V was clipped by 1 base and J by 4 bases; unmatched bases: 0. Here the CDR3 DNA reads TGTGCCAGCTCACCACGCGGGGGAGAGACCCAGTACTTC. Its protein product is CASSPRGGETQYF.

The genes are TRBV19 and TRBJ1-5, with 9 nucleotides matching TRBD1. After removal of 6 bases from V and 6 bases from J, the junction contained 9 bases not matched to a gene. Germline CDR1 LNHDA, CDR2 SQIVND (reference sequence). The CDR3 is 15 residues long. The CDR3 sequence is CASRATGGLSQPQHF. The DNA for the CDR3 is TGTGCCAGTAGGGCGACAGGGGGATTGAGTCAGCCCCAGCATTTT.

This chain connects TRBV19 to TRBJ1-4; D is uncertain. Trimming took off 3 bases at V and 8 bases at J, with 19 bases between the two ends. The V gene's germline CDR1 is LNHDA and CDR2 SQIVND (reference sequence). The CDR3 contains 16 residues. This CDR3 reads CASSIRRLPRGEKLFF. DNA of the CDR3: TGTGCCAGTAGTATTCGTCGACTTCCCCGAGGGGAAAAACTGTTTTTT.

This sequence joins TRBV2 and TRBJ1-5; TRBD1 might be the D (5 bases). The CDR3 runs to 13 residues. The V end was cut by 3 bases, the J end by 6 bases, with 9 bases between. Germline V gene lookup returns CDR1 SNHLY and CDR2 FYNNEI. DNA for the CDR3: TGTGCCAGCAGTGAGGCAGGGCGTCAGCCCCAGCATTTT. Its translation is CASSEAGRQPQHF.

This chain joins TRBV7-2 and TRBJ2-2, with a tentative D call TRBD2 (6 bases). Trimming took off 3 bases at V and 7 bases at J, with 15 bases between the two ends. The CDR3 has 15 amino acids. Germline V gives CDR1 SGHTA, CDR2 FQGNSA. DNA for the CDR3: TGTGCCAGCAGCTTCACGCGGGGCACGGGCGGGGAGCTGTTTTTT. Its protein is CASSFTRGTGGELFF.

This chain links TRBV6-2 or TRBV6-3 with TRBJ1-1, with D perhaps TRBD1 (6 bases). The CDR3 totals 14 residues. V was trimmed by 6 bases and J by 0 bases, leaving 11 bases between them. In germline, CDR1 is MNHEY, CDR2 SVGEGT. CDR3 residues: CASSRTELNTEAFF. As DNA, the CDR3 is TGTGCCAGCAGCAGGACAGAGCTGAACACTGAAGCTTTCTTT.

The chain is built from TRBV7-2 and TRBJ2-1; D possibly corresponds to TRBD2 (5 bases). The CDR3 runs 15 residues. Germline loops: CDR1 SGHTA, CDR2 FQGNSA. Trimming pared 3 bases from V and 9 bases from J, leaving 18 bases between. Here the CDR3 DNA reads TGTGCCAGCAGCTTCCTTAGCGAGGCTCACAGTGAGCAGTTCTTC. As protein: CASSFLSEAHSEQFF.

This clone came up once. The chain links TRBV19 to TRBJ2-5, with 10 nucleotides matching TRBD2. CDR3 length equals 16 residues. Germline V gene data show CDR1 as LNHDA and CDR2 as SQIVND (reference sequence). V was pared by 1 base and J by 4 bases, with 6 bases of the junction left unmatched. The DNA for the CDR3 is TGTGCCAGTAGTATAGTCAGCGGGGGGGCCCCAGAGACCCAGTACTTC. As protein: CASSIVSGGAPETQYF.

This sequence joins TRBV24-1 and TRBJ2-7; D uncertain. Trimming pared 3 bases from V and 5 bases from J, leaving 4 bases between. The CDR3 length is 11 residues. The V gene's germline CDR1 is KGHDR and CDR2 SFDVKD. CDR3 amino acids: CATSDDHEQYF. The CDR3 nucleotides are TGTGCCACCAGTGATGACCACGAGCAGTACTTC.

CDR3 DNA sequence: TGCGCCAGCAGCCAAGATAACAGGGGGACATCAGAGGAGACCCAGTACTTC. Protein product: CASSQDNRGTSEETQYF. The genes are TRBV4-3 and TRBJ2-5, with 8 nucleotides matching TRBD1. The CDR3 totals 17 residues. The V segment lost 0 bases and the J segment 5 bases; nucleotides outside the gene matches: 11. Per germline, CDR1 LGHNA and CDR2 YSLEER.

The V and J genes are TRBV7-9 and TRBJ1-2; 7 bases map to TRBD1. This CDR3 spans 13 amino acids. J was trimmed by 6 bases and V by 2 bases; bases with no gene match: 3. Germline values: CDR1 SEHNR, CDR2 FQNEAQ (reference sequence). The CDR3 nucleotides are TGTGCCAGCAGCTTAACAGGGGACGATGGCTACACCTTC. Its translation: CASSLTGDDGYTF.

The chain has TRBV10-1 and TRBJ2-5, with a weak D call TRBD2 (7 bases). This CDR3 spans 16 amino acids. The germline V and J ends were trimmed by 8 bases and 1 base, with 20 bases remaining between them. From germline, CDR1 is WNHNN and CDR2 SYGVQD (reference sequence). The CDR3: CASSSRGGGPQETQYF. CDR3 DNA: TGCGCCAGCTCCAGTAGGGGGGGTGGCCCCCAAGAGACCCAGTACTTC.

The chain is built from TRBV7-9 and TRBJ1-2; D call uncertain. The V gene's germline CDR1 is SEHNR and CDR2 FQNEAQ (reference sequence). The CDR3 runs 12 residues. V was pared by 5 bases and J by 8 bases, with 12 bases between. In nucleotides, the CDR3 is TGTGCCAGCAGCATCCAACCGGGGGGCTACACCTTC. The encoded protein is CASSIQPGGYTF.

Worth noting for this clone: At the DNA level, this CDR3 is encoded by other sequences in the same sample as well. This chain joins TRBV5-1 and TRBJ2-5; 8 nucleotides align to TRBD2. CDR3 size: 14 residues. After removal of 0 bases from V and 5 bases from J, the junction contained 3 bases not matched to a gene. The V gene's germline CDR1 is SGHRS and CDR2 YFSETQ. The CDR3 DNA follows: TGCGCCAGCAGCTTGGGGACTAGCCGGGAGACCCAGTACTTC. Residues: CASSLGTSRETQYF.

The chain recombines TRBV6-2 or TRBV6-3 with TRBJ2-7; the D gene is possibly TRBD1 (5 bases). Germline lookup yields CDR1 MNHEY and CDR2 SVGEGT. This CDR3 is 15 amino acids long. The ends were cut back, 5 bases at V and 7 bases at J, with 21 bases in the middle. The chain's CDR3 is CASSLQGIGIGEQYF. For the CDR3, the DNA is TGTGCCAGCAGTCTCCAGGGAATAGGAATCGGAGAGCAGTACTTC.

V is TRBV21-1 and J is TRBJ2-5. TRBV21-1 is tagged as a pseudogene. This CDR3 is built from 15 residues. The CDR3 coding sequence is TGTGCCAGCAGCCACCCCGTGGCAAAGGAAGAGACCCAGTACTTC. Protein: CASSHPVAKEETQYF.

V gene TRBV2 combines with J gene TRBJ2-1; 9 nucleotides align to TRBD2. The CDR3 length is 15 residues. The germline gives CDR1 SNHLY, CDR2 FYNNEI. V was pared by 3 bases and J by 3 bases, with 3 bases of the junction left unmatched. As DNA, the CDR3 is TGTGCCAGCAGTGAGCCTAGCGGGGTCTACAATGAGCAGTTCTTC. This gives the protein CASSEPSGVYNEQFF.

The gene calls are TRBV19 and TRBJ2-2; TRBD1 or TRBD2 may be the D gene (5 bases each). V gave up 9 bases and J gave up 0 bases, with 11 bases separating them. Looked up from germline, CDR1 is LNHDA and CDR2 is SQIVND (reference sequence). The CDR3 sequence is 14 residues long. CDR3 loop: CASTGTANTGELFF. The CDR3 DNA is TGTGCCAGCACCGGGACGGCGAACACCGGGGAGCTGTTTTTT.

The chain combines TRBV7-2 with TRBJ2-1, with 12 bases that match TRBD2. Germline CDR1 reads SGHTA; CDR2 reads FQGNSA. The trim removed 6 bases at V and 6 bases at J, leaving 6 bases unmatched. The CDR3 consists of 15 residues. Here the CDR3 reads CASSKLAGGSNEQFF. The CDR3 DNA reads as TGTGCCAGCAGTAAACTAGCGGGGGGCTCCAATGAGCAGTTCTTC.

This chain uses TRBV7-2 with TRBJ2-6; 15 positions match TRBD2. Per the germline V gene, CDR1 is SGHTA and CDR2 is FQGNSA. The CDR3 totals 18 residues. J lost 0 bases, V lost 5 bases, and 2 bases had no gene match. CDR3 in amino acids: CASSRTSGGASGANVLTF. The CDR3 coding sequence is TGTGCCAGCAGCCGGACTAGCGGGGGGGCCTCTGGGGCCAACGTCCTGACTTTC.